Shown below are 26 T cell receptor beta chains from a single sample sequenced in a study of shared clonotypes between healthy human individuals. Only in-frame clones appear in the TCRdb table, and some are missing; sequencing was by immunoSEQ multiplex PCR. The sample lists about 2.4 million clones, 93% occurring once. The specimen was naive CD4+ T cells from PBMCs. Subset of the sample: CD45RA+ positively selected. Source of these receptors: a man aged 18 to 30 in good health. Some clones in this sample may be carry-over from other donors' samples.

The V gene is TRBV19, the J gene TRBJ2-3; 7 nucleotides line up with TRBD1. The CDR3 runs to 15 residues. V gave up 8 bases and J gave up 0 bases; unmatched junction bases: 8. Germline values: CDR1 LNHDA, CDR2 SQIVND (reference sequence). CDR3 sequence (DNA): TGTGCCAGTGCGACAGGGAGTTTGAGCACAGATACGCAGTATTTT. Protein sequence: CASATGSLSTDTQYF.

The rearrangement uses TRBV28 and TRBJ2-5; no clear D. The V gene lost 4 bases and the J gene lost 1 base, with 10 bases spanning the gap. Germline V gene sequence: CDR1 MDHEN, CDR2 SYDVKM. This CDR3 comprises 14 residues. CDR3 amino acids: CASSSPGVQETQYF. CDR3 nucleotide sequence: TGTGCCAGCAGTTCACCCGGTGTCCAAGAGACCCAGTACTTC.

The genes are TRBV16 and TRBJ1-1; a possible D gene is TRBD1 (6 bases). The V and J ends lost 4 bases and 4 bases respectively, with 7 bases between them. The CDR3 extends over 12 amino acids. Germline values: CDR1 KGHSY, CDR2 FQNENV. CDR3 sequence (DNA): TGTGCCAGCAGCCCCAGGGGCACTGAAGCTTTCTTT. Amino acids: CASSPRGTEAFF. Filled out from reference TRBV16 and TRBJ1-1, the complete variable domain reads GEEVAQTPKHLVRGEGQKAKLYCAPIKGHSYVFWYQQVLKNEFKFLISFQNENVFDETGMPKERFSAKCLPNSPCSLEIQATKLEDSAVYFCASSPRGTEAFFGQGTRLTVV.

This clone was counted a few times. Within the sample, other DNA sequences also encode this same CDR3. This chain uses TRBV5-4 with TRBJ1-5; no firm D call. Per the germline V gene, CDR1 is SGHNT and CDR2 is YYREEE (reference sequence). This CDR3 comprises 13 residues. Trimming took off 0 bases at V and 5 bases at J, with 6 bases between the two ends. In nucleotides, the CDR3 is TGTGCCAGCAGCTTGGGTGGGGATCAGCCCCAGCATTTT. Translated: CASSLGGDQPQHF.

The rearrangement uses TRBV5-1 and TRBJ1-1; maybe TRBD1 (5 bases). Germline V gene lookup returns CDR1 SGHRS and CDR2 YFSETQ. The CDR3 has 17 residues. The V end was cut by 0 bases, the J end by 5 bases, with 20 bases between. DNA of the CDR3: TGCGCCAGCAGCTTGGCGGCGGGACCAGCGTTACGGACTGAAGCTTTCTTT. This sequence encodes CASSLAAGPALRTEAFF.

The chain employs TRBV28 and TRBJ2-1; TRBD2 aligns across 7 bases. Germline assignment: CDR1 MDHEN and CDR2 SYDVKM. With 9 bases clipped from V and 3 bases from J, the junction kept 11 bases outside the gene matches. This CDR3 spans 15 amino acids. This CDR3 is CASNAGGSGYNEQFF. CDR3 nucleotide sequence: TGTGCCAGTAATGCTGGCGGGAGCGGCTACAATGAGCAGTTCTTC.

The genes are TRBV5-1 and TRBJ2-1; 7 bases align to TRBD2. V lost 7 bases and J lost 15; bases outside the gene matches: 19. The V gene's germline CDR1 is SGHRS and CDR2 YFSETQ. The CDR3 extends over 14 amino acids. CDR3 loop: CASYPNLSGELPFF. The CDR3 nucleotides are TGCGCCAGCTACCCCAACCTCAGCGGGGAATTGCCGTTCTTC.

The J gene is TRBJ2-3, the V gene TRBV9; TRBD2 aligns across 7 bases. CDR3 length equals 16 residues. The V segment lost 4 bases and the J segment 6 bases; nucleotides outside the gene matches: 14. Germline CDR1 and CDR2: SGDLS and YYNGEE. In nucleotides, the CDR3 is TGTGCCAGCAGCACACCCCGGGGCGGGAGACTTGATACGCAGTATTTT. Amino acids: CASSTPRGGRLDTQYF.

This chain uses TRBV5-1 with TRBJ2-2; 8 bases fit TRBD2. This CDR3 is 15 amino acids long. V trimming: 2 bases; J trimming: 6 bases; junction bases outside the gene matches: 6. Germline CDR1 SGHRS, CDR2 YFSETQ. The CDR3 nucleotides are TGCGCCAGCAGCTTCGGACGGGAGGGGTCCGGGGAGCTGTTTTTT. Protein: CASSFGREGSGELFF. Filled out from reference TRBV5-1 and TRBJ2-2, the complete variable domain reads KAGVTQTPRYLIKTRGQQVTLSCSPISGHRSVSWYQQTPGQGLQFLFEYFSETQRNKGNFPGRFSGRQFSNSRSEMNVSTLELGDSALYLCASSFGREGSGELFFGEGSRLTVL.

V and J are TRBV18 and TRBJ1-2, with D unclear. This CDR3 region has 15 residues. CDR1 and CDR2 (germline): KGHSH, LQKENI. Trimming left V 0 bases short and J 6 bases short, with 14 bases between. The chain's CDR3 is CASSPPNGIGNGYTF. The CDR3 nucleotides read TGTGCCAGCTCACCACCAAATGGAATTGGTAATGGCTACACCTTC.

The chain links TRBV6-5 to TRBJ2-5; D may correspond to TRBD1 or TRBD2 (5 bases each). Germline V gives CDR1 MNHEY, CDR2 SVGAGI. CDR3 size: 13 residues. V dropped 6 bases and J dropped 7 bases, with 15 bases sitting between them. Written as DNA, the CDR3 is TGTGCCAGCAGACCCGGGACGGCTGGGACCCAGTACTTC. This gives the protein CASRPGTAGTQYF.

This clone was observed a handful of times. The same CDR3 is also encoded by other DNA sequences in this sample. The chain links TRBV7-3 to TRBJ2-2, with 8 bases identical to TRBD1. The CDR3 has 15 residues. V lost 2 bases to trimming and J lost 3 bases; unmatched junction nucleotides: 2. Germline lookup yields CDR1 SGHTA and CDR2 FQGTGA. As DNA, the CDR3 is TGTGCCAGCAGCTTATTGACAGGGGACACCGGGGAGCTGTTTTTT. Protein sequence: CASSLLTGDTGELFF.

This clone has a handful of counts. The rearrangement links TRBV29-1 to TRBJ1-1; D uncertain. The CDR3 extends over 12 amino acids. Germline V gene data show CDR1 as SQVTM and CDR2 as ANQGSEA. V was shortened by 7 bases and J by 1 base, with 10 bases between the two germline ends. The CDR3 loop reads CSGSTRNTEAFF. In nucleotides, the CDR3 is TGCAGCGGCTCAACGAGGAACACTGAAGCTTTCTTT.

The V gene is TRBV7-9, the J gene TRBJ2-7; TRBD2 agrees at 8 bases. The CDR3 is 18 residues long. V gave up 4 bases and J gave up 2 bases; unmatched junction bases: 16. CDR1 is SEHNR and CDR2 is FQNEAQ in the germline V gene (reference sequence). CDR3 DNA sequence: TGTGCCAGCAGCTCCCAGAGTGGAGGGCGGGAGGCCCCCTACGAGCAGTACTTC. It specifies CASSSQSGGREAPYEQYF.

This rearrangement joins TRBV11-3 to TRBJ2-1, with a possible D match to TRBD1 (5 bases). Germline V CDR1 and CDR2: SGHNT, YENEEA. The CDR3 is 15 amino acids. The V and J ends lost 6 bases and 2 bases respectively, with 14 bases between them. CDR3 DNA: TGTGCCAGCAGTAAGGGGTTGAGTGCCTACAATGAGCAGTTCTTC. Its translation: CASSKGLSAYNEQFF.

The rearrangement links TRBV7-2 to TRBJ2-7; no definite D call. The CDR3 runs to 15 residues. In germline, CDR1 is SGHTA, CDR2 FQGNSA. With 5 bases removed from V and 3 bases from J, the gap between germline ends came to 17 bases. The DNA of the CDR3 is TGTGCCAGCAGCCCGCAGTGGCAGAGCAGCTACGAGCAGTACTTC. It specifies CASSPQWQSSYEQYF.

The chain couples TRBV29-1 to TRBJ2-1, with D tentatively TRBD1 or TRBD2 (5 bases each). The CDR3 covers 10 residues. V was cut by 7 bases and J by 7 bases, with 8 bases left in between. CDR1 is SQVTM and CDR2 is ANQGSEA in the germline V gene. The CDR3 DNA sequence: TGCAGCGGAGGGGAGAATGAGCAGTTCTTC. Its translation is CSGGENEQFF.

The chain employs TRBV11-2 and TRBJ1-4; D may be TRBD1 (6 bases). The CDR3 covers 15 residues. From germline, CDR1 is SGHAT and CDR2 FQNNGV. V lost 5 bases and J lost 5, with 15 bases in between. This CDR3 is CASSLNRAGNEKLFF. DNA of the CDR3: TGTGCCAGCAGCCTCAACAGGGCGGGCAATGAAAAACTGTTTTTT.

The rearrangement links TRBV28 to TRBJ1-4, with D maybe TRBD1 (6 bases). Deletions cut 0 bases from V and 6 bases from J, with 11 bases between. This CDR3 has 15 residues. Germline V CDR1 and CDR2: MDHEN, SYDVKM. CDR3 DNA sequence: TGTGCCAGCAGTTTATGGAGGGACAAAGATGAAAAACTGTTTTTT. This translates into CASSLWRDKDEKLFF. Complete variable domain (other parts from reference TRBV28 and TRBJ1-4): DVKVTQSSRYLVKRTGEKVFLECVQDMDHENMFWYRQDPGLGLRLIYFSYDVKMKEKGDIPEGYSVSREKKERFSLILESASTNQTSMYLCASSLWRDKDEKLFFGSGTQLSVL.

V is TRBV6-1 and J is TRBJ2-1; maybe TRBD1 (6 bases). Between the trimmed V and J ends, which lost 7 bases and 0 bases, there was a span of 13 bases. The CDR3 extends over 15 amino acids. From germline, CDR1 is MNHNS and CDR2 SASEGT. CDR3 nucleotides: TGTGCCAGCACTACCCAGGGGAGCTCCTACAATGAGCAGTTCTTC. Its translation: CASTTQGSSYNEQFF.

V and J are TRBV5-1 and TRBJ2-7; D is perhaps TRBD1 or TRBD2 (5 bases each). The CDR3 contains 16 residues. V was trimmed by 2 bases and J by 0 bases, leaving 15 bases between them. CDR1 and CDR2 (germline): SGHRS, YFSETQ. CDR3 protein: CASSLGGQPSSYEQYF. The DNA of the CDR3 is TGCGCCAGCAGCTTAGGAGGACAACCTTCCTCCTACGAGCAGTACTTC.

The V call is TRBV28, the J call TRBJ1-2; D gene ambiguous. The V end was cut by 5 bases, the J end by 7 bases, with 14 bases between. Looked up from germline, CDR1 is MDHEN and CDR2 is SYDVKM. The CDR3 is made up of 13 amino acids. DNA for the CDR3: TGTGCCAGCAGTCCCCAAGCTTTGGGTGGCTACACCTTC. Protein sequence: CASSPQALGGYTF.

This clone was seen just once. The rearrangement links TRBV10-2 to TRBJ2-3; no clear D gene. The V and J ends lost 0 bases and 5 bases respectively, with 9 bases between them. Germline V lookup: CDR1 WSHSY, CDR2 SAAADI. The CDR3 totals 14 residues. The CDR3 DNA follows: TGCGCCAGCAGTGAGTCTTACGAGAAAGATACGCAGTATTTT. The encoded protein is CASSESYEKDTQYF.

CDR3 residues: CASSLEGAYYEQYF. CDR3 in DNA: TGCGCCAGCAGCTTGGAGGGGGCCTACTACGAGCAGTACTTC. The chain combines TRBV5-1 with TRBJ2-7; 7 positions match TRBD1. Germline V gives CDR1 SGHRS, CDR2 YFSETQ. Losses at the gene ends were 0 bases for V and 3 bases for J; bases not matched to a gene: 3. The CDR3 totals 14 residues.

The chain couples TRBV5-6 to TRBJ1-5; unclear D gene. This CDR3 contains 13 residues. Deletions cut 4 bases from V and 9 bases from J, with 14 bases between. The germline gives CDR1 SGHDT, CDR2 YYEEEE. The CDR3 is CASSKFGNRPQHF. The CDR3, as DNA: TGTGCCAGCAGCAAGTTCGGCAACCGGCCCCAGCATTTT.

This chain connects TRBV18 to TRBJ2-5; 8 bases fit TRBD1. This CDR3 is built from 17 residues. Germline V lookup: CDR1 KGHSH, CDR2 LQKENI. V shed 5 bases and J 2 bases; nucleotides not matched to a gene: 13. The chain's CDR3 is CASSAVSGTGSQETQYF. In nucleotides, the CDR3 is TGTGCCAGCTCAGCGGTTTCCGGGACAGGTTCTCAAGAGACCCAGTACTTC.